This passage covers 11 T cell receptor beta chains from one sample sequenced in a study of shared clonotypes between healthy human individuals (dated by TCRdb to the early 2020s). CD8 naive samples were obtained by positive selection for CCR7 among CD45RO-negative cells, yielding a CD45RA+CCR7+ population from which TemRA cells were excluded. The method behind the library was the immunoSEQ multiplex PCR assay. This is the immuneACCESS table as TCRdb keeps it, with only in-frame sequences that have V and J called. A part of the clones is gone; compared with another copy, unresolved V genes explain less than half, and the rest is unexplained. This sample has some 2 million clones in its table, and approximately 94% of those were observed once. The biggest ten clones account for 1.2% of the sample. Sample: naive CD8+ T cells sorted from blood. The sample's cell subset or site label, decoded: CD45RA+CCR7+. Every receptor here comes from a man aged 18 to 29 in good health.

V gene TRBV7-2 combines with J gene TRBJ1-3; unclear D gene. The germline gives CDR1 SGHTA, CDR2 FQGNSA. V dropped 2 bases and J dropped 4 bases, with 12 bases sitting between them. This CDR3 has 15 amino acids. CDR3 nucleotide sequence: TGTGCCAGCAGCTTATTGCAATCGGGCGGAAACACCATATATTTT. It codes for CASSLLQSGGNTIYF.

In the case of this clone: The identical CDR3 is also encoded by other nucleotide sequences in the sample. This sequence joins TRBV5-6 and TRBJ2-7; the D gene is possibly TRBD2 (5 bases). The CDR3 consists of 12 residues. V gave up 4 bases and J gave up 3 bases, with 8 bases separating them. Germline CDR1 and CDR2: SGHDT and YYEEEE. The CDR3: CASSGGSYEQYF. For the CDR3, the DNA is TGTGCCAGCAGCGGAGGCAGCTACGAGCAGTACTTC.

This chain joins TRBV28 and TRBJ2-2, with TRBD2 matching over 8 bases. Germline V lookup: CDR1 MDHEN, CDR2 SYDVKM. Trimming removed 5 bases from V and 6 bases from J; junction bases left unmatched: 5. The CDR3 runs 14 residues. The CDR3 DNA sequence: TGTGCCAGCAGTCGAGCGGGGGCTTCCGGGGAGCTGTTTTTT. Translating it yields CASSRAGASGELFF.

Notes on this clone: Other DNA variants within this sample encode the same CDR3. This chain joins TRBV10-2 and TRBJ1-1; possible D gene TRBD1, 6 bases. Per germline, CDR1 WSHSY and CDR2 SAAADI. V was pared by 5 bases and J by 7 bases, with 11 bases between. The CDR3 length is 12 residues. Written as DNA, the CDR3 is TGCGCCAGCAGTCCAGGACAGCTTGAAGCTTTCTTT. It codes for CASSPGQLEAFF.

This chain uses TRBV27 with TRBJ1-2; D unclear. The CDR3 length is 15 residues. Germline-derived CDR1 and CDR2 are MNHEY and SMNVEV (reference sequence). Trimming stripped 5 bases from V and 3 bases from J, with 16 bases between. CDR3 loop: CASSPAGFGDYGYTF. In DNA form, the CDR3 reads TGTGCCAGCAGTCCGGCCGGATTTGGTGACTATGGCTACACCTTC.

The CDR3 here is CASSWEGGDNEQFF. The CDR3 nucleotides read TGTGCCAGCAGCTGGGAAGGGGGCGACAATGAGCAGTTCTTC. The rearrangement links TRBV5-6 to TRBJ2-1; 7 nucleotides align to TRBD1. Germline trimming cut 3 bases from V and 5 bases from J; bases unmatched to any gene: 5. The CDR3 contains 14 residues. In germline, CDR1 is SGHDT, CDR2 YYEEEE. The variable domain in full, completed from reference TRBV5-6 and TRBJ2-1, reads DAGVTQSPTHLIKTRGQQVTLRCSPKSGHDTVSWYQQALGQGPQFIFQYYEEEERQRGNFPDRFSGHQFPNYSSELNVNALLLGDSALYLCASSWEGGDNEQFFGPGTRLTVL.

The rearrangement uses TRBV14 and TRBJ1-1; no definite D call. CDR3 length: 14 amino acids. The germline CDR1 and CDR2 sequences are SGHDN and FVKESK. V lost 3 bases to trimming and J lost 5 bases, with 13 bases between them. CDR3 region: CASSHLTGDTEAFF. Here the CDR3 DNA reads TGTGCCAGCAGCCATCTAACGGGTGATACTGAAGCTTTCTTT.

V and J are TRBV5-6 and TRBJ2-7; D not certain. This CDR3 comprises 15 residues. Trimming shortened V by 0 bases and J by 3 bases, and 13 bases separated the two germline ends. The V gene's germline CDR1 is SGHDT and CDR2 YYEEEE. The CDR3 loop is CASSLAGQVVYEQYF. CDR3 coding DNA: TGTGCCAGCAGCTTGGCCGGGCAGGTAGTCTACGAGCAGTACTTC. Combining the CDR3 with reference TRBV5-6 and TRBJ2-7 gives the whole variable domain DAGVTQSPTHLIKTRGQQVTLRCSPKSGHDTVSWYQQALGQGPQFIFQYYEEEERQRGNFPDRFSGHQFPNYSSELNVNALLLGDSALYLCASSLAGQVVYEQYFGPGTRLTVT.

This chain uses TRBV11-3 with TRBJ2-7; 8 bases line up with TRBD1. The germline gives CDR1 SGHNT, CDR2 YENEEA. This CDR3 region has 15 residues. V dropped 1 base and J dropped 2; count of bases not matched to a gene: 4. DNA for the CDR3: TGTGCCAGCAGCTTAGGTGCAGGGGGCGCCTACGAGCAGTACTTC. It encodes CASSLGAGGAYEQYF. Full variable domain (outside the CDR3, taken from reference TRBV11-3 and TRBJ2-7): EAGVVQSPRYKIIEKKQPVAFWCNPISGHNTLYWYLQNLGQGPELLIRYENEEAVDDSQLPKDRFSAERLKGVDSTLKIQPAELGDSAVYLCASSLGAGGAYEQYFGPGTRLTVT.

The chain is built from TRBV5-6 and TRBJ2-1; 7 positions match TRBD1. The CDR3 consists of 15 residues. V dropped 1 base and J dropped 4; count of bases not matched to a gene: 5. CDR1 SGHDT and CDR2 YYEEEE come from the germline V gene. CDR3 in DNA: TGTGCCAGCAGCTTGCTAACAGGGGAGTACAATGAGCAGTTCTTC. Translation: CASSLLTGEYNEQFF.

The chain links TRBV29-1 to TRBJ2-7; 7 nucleotides align to TRBD1. The CDR3 runs 12 residues. Germline V gene lookup returns CDR1 SQVTM and CDR2 ANQGSEA. Trimming cost V 8 bases and J 4 bases; bases outside gene matches: 8. CDR3 region: CSCRGQHYEQYF. CDR3 bases: TGCAGCTGTAGGGGACAGCATTACGAGCAGTACTTC.